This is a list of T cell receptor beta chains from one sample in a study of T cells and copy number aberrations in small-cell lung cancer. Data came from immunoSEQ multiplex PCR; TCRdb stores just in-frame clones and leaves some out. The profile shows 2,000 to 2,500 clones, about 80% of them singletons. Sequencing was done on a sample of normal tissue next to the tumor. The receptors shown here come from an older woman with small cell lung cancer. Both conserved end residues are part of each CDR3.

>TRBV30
CAWSPRVSDGQPQHF
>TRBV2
CASSRTPTGELFF
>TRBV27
CASSFGTENTEAFF
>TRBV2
CASSVRGPGPYSPLHF
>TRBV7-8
CASSLDLRDEQYF
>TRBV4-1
CASSHWDTGELFF
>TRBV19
CASSAPSGTGSYEQYF
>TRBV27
CASLIAGGAGELFF
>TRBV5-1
CASSLGQGANSPLHF
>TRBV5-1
CASRIGVSSEQYF
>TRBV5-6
CASSDGTGGLANEKLFF
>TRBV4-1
CASSQESNEGANTEAFF
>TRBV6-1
CASSEQAGVIRHEQFF